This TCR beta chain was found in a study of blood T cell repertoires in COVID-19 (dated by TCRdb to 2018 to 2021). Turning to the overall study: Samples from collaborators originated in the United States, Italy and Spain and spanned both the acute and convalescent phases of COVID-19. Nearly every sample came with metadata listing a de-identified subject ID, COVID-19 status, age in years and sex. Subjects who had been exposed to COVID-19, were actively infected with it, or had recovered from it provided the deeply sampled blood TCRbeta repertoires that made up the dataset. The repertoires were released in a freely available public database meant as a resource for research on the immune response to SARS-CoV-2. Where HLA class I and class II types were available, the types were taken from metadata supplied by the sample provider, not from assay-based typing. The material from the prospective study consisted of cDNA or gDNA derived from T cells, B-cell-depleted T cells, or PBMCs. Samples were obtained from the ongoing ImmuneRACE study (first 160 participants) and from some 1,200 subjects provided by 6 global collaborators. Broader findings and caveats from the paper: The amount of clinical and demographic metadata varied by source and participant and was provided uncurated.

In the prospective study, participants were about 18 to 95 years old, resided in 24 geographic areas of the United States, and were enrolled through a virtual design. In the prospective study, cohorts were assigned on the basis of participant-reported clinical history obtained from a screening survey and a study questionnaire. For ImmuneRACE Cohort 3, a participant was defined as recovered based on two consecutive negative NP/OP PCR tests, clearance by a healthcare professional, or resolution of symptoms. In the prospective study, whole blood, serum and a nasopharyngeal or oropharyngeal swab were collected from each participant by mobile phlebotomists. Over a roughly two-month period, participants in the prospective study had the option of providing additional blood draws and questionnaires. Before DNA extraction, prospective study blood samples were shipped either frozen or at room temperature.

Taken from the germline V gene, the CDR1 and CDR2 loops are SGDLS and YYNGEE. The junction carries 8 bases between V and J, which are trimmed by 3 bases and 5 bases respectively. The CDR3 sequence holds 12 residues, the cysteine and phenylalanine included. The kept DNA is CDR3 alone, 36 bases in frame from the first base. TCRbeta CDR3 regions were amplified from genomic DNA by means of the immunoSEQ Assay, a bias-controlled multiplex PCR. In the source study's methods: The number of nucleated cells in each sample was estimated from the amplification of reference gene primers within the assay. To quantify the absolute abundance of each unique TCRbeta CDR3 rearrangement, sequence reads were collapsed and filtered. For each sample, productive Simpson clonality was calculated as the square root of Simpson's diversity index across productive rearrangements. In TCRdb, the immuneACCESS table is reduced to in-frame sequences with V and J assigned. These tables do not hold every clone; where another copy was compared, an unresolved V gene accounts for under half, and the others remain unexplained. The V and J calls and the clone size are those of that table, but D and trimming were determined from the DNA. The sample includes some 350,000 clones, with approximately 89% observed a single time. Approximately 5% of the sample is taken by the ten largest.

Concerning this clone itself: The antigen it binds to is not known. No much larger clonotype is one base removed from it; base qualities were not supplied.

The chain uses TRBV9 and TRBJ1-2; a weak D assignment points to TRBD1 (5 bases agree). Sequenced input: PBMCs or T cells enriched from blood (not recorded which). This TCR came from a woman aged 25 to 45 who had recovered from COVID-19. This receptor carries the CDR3 CASSAQDYGYTF. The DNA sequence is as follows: TGTGCCAGCAGCGCACAGGATTATGGCTACACCTTC.